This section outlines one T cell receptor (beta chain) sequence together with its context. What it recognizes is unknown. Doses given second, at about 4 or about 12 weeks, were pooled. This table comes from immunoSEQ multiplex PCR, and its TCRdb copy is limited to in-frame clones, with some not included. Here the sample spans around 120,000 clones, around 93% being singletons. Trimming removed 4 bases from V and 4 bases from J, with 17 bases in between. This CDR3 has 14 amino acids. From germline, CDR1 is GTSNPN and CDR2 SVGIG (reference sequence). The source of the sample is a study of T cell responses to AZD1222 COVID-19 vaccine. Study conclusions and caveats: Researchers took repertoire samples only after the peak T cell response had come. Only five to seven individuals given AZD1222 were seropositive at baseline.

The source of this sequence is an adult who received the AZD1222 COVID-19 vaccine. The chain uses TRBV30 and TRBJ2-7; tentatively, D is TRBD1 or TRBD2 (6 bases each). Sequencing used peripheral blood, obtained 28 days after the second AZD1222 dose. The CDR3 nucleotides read TGTGCCTGGACCGGGGGCGGGAATCGGTACGAGCAGTACTTC. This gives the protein CAWTGGGNRYEQYF. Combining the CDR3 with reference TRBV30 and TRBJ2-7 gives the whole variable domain SQTIHQWPATLVQPVGSPLSLECTVEGTSNPNLYWYRQAAGRGLQLLFYSVGIGQISSEVPQNLSASRPQDRQFILSSKKLLLSDSGFYLCAWTGGGNRYEQYFGPGTRLTVT.